This TCR beta chain is from a study of T cell changes during pregnancy in multiple sclerosis. Clones were read by immunoSEQ multiplex PCR, and TCRdb kept only the in-frame ones, dropping some. This table has 85,000 to 120,000 clones, more than 80% appearing once. This CDR3 has 17 amino acids. The trim removed 2 bases at V and 5 bases at J, leaving 16 bases unmatched. Germline values: CDR1 SGDLS, CDR2 YYNGEE. The sequencing used peripheral blood, collected before pregnancy. This clonotype was sampled from a female donor with multiple sclerosis, enrolled in a pregnancy study. This sequence joins TRBV9 and TRBJ2-7, with TRBD2 identical over 7 bases. The CDR3 nucleotides read TGTGCCAGCAGCGTGGGGAGGGGTAGCCAGGGTGTCCACGAGCAGTACTTC. Its protein is CASSVGRGSQGVHEQYF.